This T cell receptor beta chain comes out of a study of cytomegalovirus exposure and HLA in healthy donors. Study information: A preliminary data release comprised 91 million or so unique TCRs obtained from HLA-typed donors.

Comment on this clone: As yet, its antigen is unknown.

Study-wide results and limits: Researchers reportedly found TCR beta sequences accurately predicted most subjects' HLA-A and HLA-B alleles.

Per the germline V gene, CDR1 is MDHEN and CDR2 is SYDVKM. The V end was cut by 6 bases, the J end by 7 bases, with 13 bases between. This CDR3 spans 12 amino acids. The PCR had 60 Vbeta and 13 Jbeta primers. Profiled with immunoSEQ multiplex PCR; TCRdb holds only in-frame clones, not every one. The sample has fewer than 200,000 clones; roughly 80% are singletons. The receptor's source is a woman under 30 in good health and CMV-seronegative. The chain employs TRBV28 and TRBJ2-7; D may be TRBD2 (5 bases). Sequencing was performed on PBMCs. CDR3 residues: CASSVGMVEQYF. CDR3 DNA sequence: TGTGCCAGCAGCGTCGGGATGGTGGAGCAGTACTTC.